This TCR beta chain stems from a study of CD8+ T cells in alopecia areata. Study results and limitations: A great number of expanded lesional clones endured in scalp and blood during tofacitinib. Elevated clonality characterized lesional scalp relative to normal scalp, particularly in alopecia totalis/universalis. The study found TCR sharing across patients less clear than in mice, possibly for HLA reasons. Given one nonresponder, whether baseline CD8+ expansion relates to response remains uncertain.

Comment on this clone: The antigen is undetermined.

This CDR3 is 15 amino acids long. Per the germline V gene, CDR1 is SNHLY and CDR2 is FYNNEI. J lost 4 bases, V lost 4 bases, and 8 bases had no gene match. Sample treatment: oral pan-JAK inhibitor, 5-10 mg twice daily. RNA extraction was followed by reverse transcription into cDNA, which acted as the sequencing template. Assay: immunoSEQ multiplex PCR; the TCRdb copy retains only in-frame clones and omits some. The sample consists of under 150,000 clones, roughly 56% of them appearing once. The rearrangement uses TRBV2 and TRBJ2-5, with 8 nucleotides matching TRBD1. This specimen was CD4+ T cells sorted from blood, taken at week 24, from a patient treated with tofacitinib. The TCR sequence derives from a human donor with alopecia areata. The CDR3 sequence: CASSGRQGSAETQYF. The DNA of the CDR3 is TGTGCCAGCAGTGGTAGACAGGGGAGTGCAGAGACCCAGTACTTC.